This is a list of T cell receptor beta chains from one sample in a study of blood T cell repertoires in COVID-19. The table came from immunoSEQ multiplex PCR; TCRdb's copy has only in-frame clones and leaves some out. The table records 150,000 to 200,000 clones, roughly 78% of them present only once. The sample was peripheral blood. These receptors came from a woman older than 75 with active or convalescent COVID-19. CDR3s include the opening cysteine and the closing phenylalanine or tryptophan. Fields, in order: J gene, clone size, V gene, D gene, CDR3 protein, CDR3 DNA. D genes are given only for firm matches. The listing skips clone size in some rows; elsewhere it reads once, few, many or a size class.

TRBJ1-5 NA TRBV24-1 NA CATSDSRRGNQPQHF TGTGCCACCAGTGATAGTAGACGGGGGAATCAGCCCCAGCATTTT
TRBJ1-6 NA TRBV2 NA CASSGTRTALHF TGTGCCAGCAGTGGGACCCGGACTGCCCTCCACTTT
TRBJ1-2 NA TRBV27 TRBD1 CASSLGQGRYGYTF TGTGCCAGCAGTCTGGGACAGGGAAGGTATGGCTACACCTTC
TRBJ2-3 NA TRBV28 TRBD1 CASSLGGQGTDTQYF TGTGCCAGCAGTTTGGGAGGACAGGGAACAGATACGCAGTATTTT
TRBJ2-5 NA TRBV10-3 TRBD1 CAISGGQKETQYF TGTGCCATCAGTGGGGGACAGAAAGAGACCCAGTACTTC
TRBJ2-7 NA TRBV19 NA CASSRDRWSSYEQYF TGTGCCAGTTCCCGCGACAGGTGGAGCTCCTACGAGCAGTACTTC
TRBJ1-1 NA TRBV5-5 NA CASSLMQGTEAFF TGTGCCAGCAGCTTGATGCAGGGCACTGAAGCTTTCTTT
TRBJ1-2 NA TRBV5-8 NA CASRQGSVSYGYTF TGTGCCAGCAGGCAGGGGTCGGTGAGCTATGGCTACACCTTC
TRBJ2-1 once TRBV6-2/TRBV6-3 NA CASSLYSSYNEQFF TGTGCCAGCAGCCTTTACAGCTCCTACAATGAGCAGTTCTTC
TRBJ2-1 NA TRBV5-8 TRBD1 CASSSGTGSNEQFF TGTGCCAGCAGCTCCGGGACAGGGTCCAATGAGCAGTTCTTC
TRBJ2-5 once TRBV5-4 TRBD1 CASSMEGDSQETQYF TGTGCCAGCAGCATGGAAGGGGACAGTCAAGAGACCCAGTACTTC
TRBJ2-2 NA TRBV28 NA CASSFDTRTYSNTGELFF TGTGCCAGCAGCTTTGACACAAGGACTTACTCGAACACCGGGGAGCTGTTTTTT
TRBJ1-3 NA TRBV9 TRBD1 CASSVTDRGFSGNTIYF TGTGCCAGCAGCGTGACGGACAGGGGTTTCTCTGGAAACACCATATATTTT
TRBJ1-5 many TRBV29-1 NA CSVAMTVDQPQHF TGCAGCGTTGCGATGACAGTGGATCAGCCCCAGCATTTT
TRBJ1-6 few TRBV5-1 TRBD1 CASSLKLGQGKDSPLHF TGCGCCAGCAGCTTAAAGCTAGGACAGGGGAAGGATTCACCCCTCCACTTT
TRBJ1-4 NA TRBV18 NA CASSDLTGPMANEKLFF TGTGCCAGCTCCGACCTAACAGGCCCCATGGCTAATGAAAAACTGTTTTTT
TRBJ2-7 few TRBV5-5 NA CASLYIGSGGEQYF TGTGCCAGTCTCTATATCGGCTCGGGTGGGGAGCAGTACTTC
TRBJ1-2 NA TRBV19 NA CASLLGADGYTF TGTGCCAGCCTACTAGGCGCTGACGGCTACACCTTC
TRBJ2-3 NA TRBV4-3 NA CASSQDFMQGTDTQYF TGCGCCAGCAGCCAAGATTTCATGCAGGGCACAGATACGCAGTATTTT
TRBJ2-7 NA TRBV9 TRBD1 CASSVADRGVYEQYF TGTGCCAGCAGCGTAGCTGACAGGGGGGTTTACGAGCAGTACTTC